Each of the 9 T cell receptor beta chains below was sequenced from the same sample in a study of T cell responses to AZD1222 COVID-19 vaccine. Data came from immunoSEQ multiplex PCR; TCRdb stores just in-frame clones and leaves some out. In the table there are 100,000 to 150,000 clones, 70% to 90% of which are singletons. Sequencing used peripheral blood, obtained on day 0 of AZD1222 vaccination. The receptors come from an adult in good health.

This clone was detected only a few times. The chain combines TRBV6-5 with TRBJ1-2; no firm D call. The CDR3 sequence is 14 residues long. The germline V and J ends were trimmed by 5 bases and 3 bases, with 13 bases remaining between them. Germline V gene data show CDR1 as MNHEY and CDR2 as SVGAGI. The CDR3 DNA reads as TGTGCCAGCAGTAAGACACGTGGCGACTATGGCTACACCTTC. Translating gives CASSKTRGDYGYTF.

The chain is built from TRBV6-5 and TRBJ1-2; no firm D call. Germline CDR1 MNHEY, CDR2 SVGAGI. This CDR3 region has 13 residues. V was clipped by 7 bases and J by 3 bases, with 12 bases between them. The CDR3: CASTVRGDYGYTF. CDR3 bases: TGTGCCAGCACAGTCCGGGGAGACTATGGCTACACCTTC.

The chain has TRBV15 and TRBJ1-1; tentative D call: TRBD1 (5 bases). V lost 1 base and J lost 1, with 10 bases in between. Germline V lookup: CDR1 LNHNV, CDR2 YYDKDF (reference sequence). The CDR3 is 15 amino acids. The CDR3 sequence is CATSRGGAGNTEAFF. CDR3 nucleotide sequence: TGTGCCACCAGCAGAGGAGGGGCAGGGAACACTGAAGCTTTCTTT.

The V call is TRBV19, the J call TRBJ1-1; D ambiguous. Trimming stripped 7 bases from V and 0 bases from J, with 12 bases between. Germline assignment: CDR1 LNHDA and CDR2 SQIVND (reference sequence). CDR3 length: 14 amino acids. For the CDR3, the DNA is TGTGCCAGTACTTCACAGCGCATGAACACTGAAGCTTTCTTT. This codes for CASTSQRMNTEAFF.

The genes are TRBV27 and TRBJ2-1, with 12 bases fitting TRBD2. CDR1 and CDR2 from the germline V gene are MNHEY and SMNVEV (reference sequence). Trimming took 6 bases from V and 1 from J; bases not matched to a gene: 13. The CDR3 is 19 amino acids. The CDR3: CASRKAPLTSGRSYNEQFF. CDR3 nucleotides: TGTGCCAGCAGAAAAGCCCCATTGACTAGCGGGAGATCCTACAATGAGCAGTTCTTC.

The chain is built from TRBV4-3 and TRBJ1-4; D might be TRBD1 (6 bases). Germline V CDR1 and CDR2: LGHNA, YSLEER. This CDR3 region has 13 residues. Trimming took 4 bases from V and 8 from J, leaving 11 bases between them. The CDR3, as DNA: TGCGCCAGCAGCCTACAGGGTGGAGAAAAACTGTTTTTT. Protein: CASSLQGGEKLFF.

The rearrangement uses TRBV5-6 and TRBJ2-7; 10 positions agree with TRBD2. Germline CDR1 reads SGHDT; CDR2 reads YYEEEE. Trimming took 1 base from V and 4 from J; bases not matched to a gene: 5. CDR3 length equals 15 residues. The CDR3 nucleotides read TGTGCCAGCAGCTTGTTGGCTAGCGGGAGTTACGAGCAGTACTTC. Residues: CASSLLASGSYEQYF.

The chain employs TRBV28 and TRBJ1-4; perhaps TRBD1 as D (5 bases). The V end lost 4 bases, the J end lost 6 bases, and 9 bases lay between the germline ends. There are 13 residues in the CDR3. The germline CDR1 and CDR2 sequences are MDHEN and SYDVKM. The CDR3 spells CASSWGRDEKLFF. For the CDR3, the DNA is TGTGCCAGCAGTTGGGGCAGGGATGAAAAACTGTTTTTT.

The chain links TRBV5-4 to TRBJ2-2; possible D gene TRBD1, 5 bases. Germline V gene lookup returns CDR1 SGHNT and CDR2 YYREEE (reference sequence). The CDR3 runs 15 residues. Trimming cost V 0 bases and J 0 bases, with 6 bases left between them. As DNA, the CDR3 is TGTGCCAGCAGCTTGGCAGGGCCGAACACCGGGGAGCTGTTTTTT. Residues: CASSLAGPNTGELFF.